This TCR beta chain appears in the sequencing data of a study of glioma-infiltrating T cells. Germline V gene lookup returns CDR1 DFQATT and CDR2 SNEGSKA (reference sequence). V gave up 5 bases and J gave up 5 bases; unmatched junction bases: 7. The CDR3 length is 14 residues. Study-wide findings and caveats: Above-expected tissue-blood divergence occurred in all gliomas, most in low-grade ones.

This clonotype was detected ten times or more. The antigen is not known. Amplification of TCR alpha and beta CDR3 regions from RNA used iRepertoire nested multiplex PCR. From the multiplex PCR reads, TCRdb called clonotypes with MiXCR, one entry per CDR3 protein. The sample contains 100,000 to 150,000 distinct CDR3 sequences, around a quarter of which appear only once. Sequenced sample: glioma tissue, nonneoplastic brain tissue, or PBMCs (not recorded which). The V and J genes are TRBV20-1 and TRBJ2-5; TRBD1 matches 11 bases. This TCR came from a human donor with low-grade glioma or glioblastoma, undergoing nonglioma brain surgery, or in good health (not recorded which). The CDR3 DNA reads TGCAGTGCTCCAGCGGGACAGGGGGTCGAGACCCAGTACTTC. This translates into CSAPAGQGVETQYF.